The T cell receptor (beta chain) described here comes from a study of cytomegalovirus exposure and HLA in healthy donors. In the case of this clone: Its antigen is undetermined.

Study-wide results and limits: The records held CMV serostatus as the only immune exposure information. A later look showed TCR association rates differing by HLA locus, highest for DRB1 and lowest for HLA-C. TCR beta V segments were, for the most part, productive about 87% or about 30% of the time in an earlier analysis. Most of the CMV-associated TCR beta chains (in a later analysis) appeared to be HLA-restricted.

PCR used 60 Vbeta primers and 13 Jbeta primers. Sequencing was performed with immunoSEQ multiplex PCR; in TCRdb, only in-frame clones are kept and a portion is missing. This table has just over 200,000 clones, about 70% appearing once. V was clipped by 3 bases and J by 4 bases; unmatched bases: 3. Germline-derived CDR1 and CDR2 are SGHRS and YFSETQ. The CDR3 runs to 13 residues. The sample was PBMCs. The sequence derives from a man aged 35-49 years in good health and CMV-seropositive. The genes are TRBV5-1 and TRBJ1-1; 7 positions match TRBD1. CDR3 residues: CASSWGQFTEAFF. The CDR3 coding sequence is TGCGCCAGCAGCTGGGGACAGTTCACTGAAGCTTTCTTT. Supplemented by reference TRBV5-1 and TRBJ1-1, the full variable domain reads KAGVTQTPRYLIKTRGQQVTLSCSPISGHRSVSWYQQTPGQGLQFLFEYFSETQRNKGNFPGRFSGRQFSNSRSEMNVSTLELGDSALYLCASSWGQFTEAFFGQGTRLTVV.